The sample holds a few counts of the clone carrying this TCR beta chain. The sample is drawn from a study of CD8+CD57+ T cells in acquired aplastic anemia. The CDR3 spans 12 residues. V gave up 8 bases and J gave up 3 bases; unmatched junction bases: 3. The germline CDR1 and CDR2 sequences are WNHNN and SYGVQD (reference sequence). Genomic DNA was employed as the template in profiling TCR beta VDJ and CDR3. MiXCR, applied by TCRdb to the reads, yields one record per CDR3 protein. The sample lists about 160,000 distinct CDR3 sequences, under 55% occurring once. By flow cytometry, patients selected for sequencing had shown an expansion of CD8+CD57+ cells.

The sequence was obtained from a human donor with aplastic anemia. The rearrangement links TRBV10-1 to TRBJ2-7; 8 nucleotides agree with TRBD2. The sample taken for sequencing was sorted CD4+, CD8+, or CD8+CD57+ T cells (not recorded which) from PBMCs. CDR3 in DNA: TGCGCCAGCTCTGCGGGAGGCTACGAGCAGTACTTC. It specifies CASSAGGYEQYF.